Listed below are T cell receptor beta chains from one sample, sequenced in a study of CD8 T cells in ankylosing spondylitis. TCRdb itself ran the 5' RACE reads through MiXCR, one entry per CDR3 protein. The top ten hold under 20% of the sample, which has more than 600,000 distinct CDR3 sequences, under 20% seen once. Sequencing used blood, either unsorted or a sorted T cell fraction (not recorded which). The receptors were sampled from a male donor with ankylosing spondylitis. Both conserved end residues are part of each CDR3. A D gene is named only where the DNA matches it firmly. Clone size is given for some rows only: seen once, a few or many times, or a class if the clone is expanded.

>13|TRBV30|few|TRBJ1-2|TRBD1
TGTGCCTGGAGCCGGACAGGGGCCTATGGCTACACCTTC
CAWSRTGAYGYTF
>17|TRBV20-1|few|TRBJ2-2|TRBD2
TGCAGTGCTAGCCTAGCGGGAGGGCGAGGGGTCACCGGGGAGCTGTTTTTT
CSASLAGGRGVTGELFF
>14|TRBV2|.|TRBJ1-4|.
TGTGCCAGCATGACCGGGGCTGTTAATGAAAAACTGTTTTTT
CASMTGAVNEKLFF
>17|TRBV20-1|.|TRBJ1-2|.
TGCAGTGCCCCCAAAGCGTCCTCCAGGCCCCCTAACTATGGCTACACCTTC
CSAPKASSRPPNYGYTF
>15|TRBV20-1|.|TRBJ1-5|.
TGCAGTGCCCAGACAGATACATTTAGCAATCAGCCCCAGCATTTT
CSAQTDTFSNQPQHF
>13|TRBV7-8|.|TRBJ2-7|.
TGTGCCAGCAGCTTAGCGGCCCACTACGAGCAGTACTTC
CASSLAAHYEQYF
>14|TRBV29-1|few|TRBJ2-1|TRBD2
TGCAGCGTCGAGACTAGCGGGAGTTACAATGAGCAGTTCTTC
CSVETSGSYNEQFF
>16|TRBV7-9|.|TRBJ2-1|TRBD2
TGTGCCAGCAGCTTACCGGTAGCGGGAGTGGGTAATGAGCAGTTCTTC
CASSLPVAGVGNEQFF
>13|TRBV7-9|few|TRBJ1-5|.
TGTGCCAGCAGCTTACGAATGGATCAGCCCCAGCATTTT
CASSLRMDQPQHF
>14|TRBV2|.|TRBJ1-2|TRBD1
TGTGCCAGCACCCCCGGACAGGGGGCGAAAGGCTACACCTTC
CASTPGQGAKGYTF
>12|TRBV29-1|few|TRBJ1-4|.
TGCAGCGTTGAAGATATCGGGGAAAAACTGTTTTTT
CSVEDIGEKLFF
>12|TRBV3-1|.|TRBJ2-7|.
TGTGCCAGCAGCCACCTAGACCGGGAGCAGTACTTC
CASSHLDREQYF
>14|TRBV7-8|few|TRBJ2-1|.
TGTGCCAGCAGCTTCCTAACTAGTTTAGATGGGCAGTTCTTC
CASSFLTSLDGQFF
>15|TRBV7-3|.|TRBJ2-2|TRBD1
TGTGCCAGCAGCTCCACAGGGGGGTCGACCGGGGAGCTGTTTTTT
CASSSTGGSTGELFF
>13|TRBV10-3|few|TRBJ1-1|.
TGTGCCAGTCGCGGGGAAAGGGTGGTTGAAGCTTTCTTT
CASRGERVVEAFF
>16|TRBV12-3/TRBV12-4|many|TRBJ1-6|.
TGTGCCAGCAGTTTATCAGGGAGTACCTATAATTCACCCCTCCACTTT
CASSLSGSTYNSPLHF